The T cell receptor beta chain described here comes from a study of T cells expressing NK-cell markers. TCRdb reanalyzed the 5' RACE reads and collapses them to one entry per CDR3 protein, without DNA. This sample contains fewer than 300,000 distinct CDR3 sequences. In germline, CDR1 is SQVTM, CDR2 ANQGSEA. CDR3 length equals 13 residues. The clonotype originates from a woman between 18 and 69 years old in good health. The chain employs TRBV29-1 and TRBJ1-1. What was sequenced was blood T cells: a sorted CD56 or NKG2C T cell subset, CD4+ or CD8+ T cells, or bulk PBMC T cells (not recorded which). CDR3 region: CSVVKWVNTEAFF.